Shown below are 32 T cell receptor beta chains from a single sample sequenced in a study of response to subunit inactivated influenza vaccine. MiXCR was run by TCRdb on the RT-PCR reads, yielding one entry per CDR3 protein. The sample contains hundreds of thousands of distinct CDR3 sequences, roughly 23% of which appear only once. Sample: CD4+ T cells sorted from PBMCs, taken roughly 5 days after vaccination. Receptors originate from a man in his forties or fifties who received an inactivated influenza vaccine.

The chain employs TRBV12-3 or TRBV12-4 and TRBJ2-5; a weak D match, TRBD2 (5 bases). The CDR3 has 13 amino acids. V lost 6 bases and J 2 bases, leaving 10 bases between the germline ends. The chain's CDR3 is CASSQTRQETQYF. CDR3 sequence (DNA): TGTGCCAGCAGCCAAACTAGACAAGAGACCCAGTACTTC.

The CDR3 DNA is TGTGCCAGCAGCCAAGAACTAGCCTTTAGCACAGATACGCAGTATTTT. Its translation: CASSQELAFSTDTQYF. This chain uses TRBV4-2 with TRBJ2-3, with D perhaps matching TRBD2 (6 bases). V lost 0 bases, J lost 0 bases, and 10 bases lay in between. CDR1 is LGHNA and CDR2 is YNFKEQ in the germline V gene. CDR3 length: 16 amino acids.

The chain recombines TRBV7-8 with TRBJ2-1; perhaps TRBD1 as D (6 bases). Trimming removed 5 bases from V and 0 bases from J, with 11 bases in between. In germline, CDR1 is SGHVS, CDR2 FQNEAQ. This CDR3 is 15 amino acids long. The DNA of the CDR3 is TGTGCCAGCAGCGTCGGGACACTCTCCTACAATGAGCAGTTCTTC. This translates into CASSVGTLSYNEQFF.

J is TRBJ1-3 and V is TRBV7-2; maybe TRBD1 (6 bases). The germline V gene encodes CDR1 SGHTA and CDR2 FQGNSA. The CDR3 covers 14 residues. V shed 6 bases and J shed 3 bases, with 12 bases lying between them. For the CDR3, the DNA is TGTGCCAGCAGACCGGACAGACTTGGAAACACCATATATTTT. It specifies CASRPDRLGNTIYF.

This clonotype was picked up a small number of times. The chain uses TRBV12-3 or TRBV12-4 and TRBJ2-4; no definite D call. Trimming removed 1 base at V and 11 bases at J, with 12 bases between. The CDR3 is 13 residues long. CDR3 in amino acids: CASSLEAQYLQYF. CDR3 bases: TGTGCCAGCAGTTTAGAAGCTCAATATCTTCAGTACTTC.

The sample holds a few counts of this clonotype. The CDR3 spells CSANGRGPLTDTQYF. The CDR3 region has the DNA TGCAGTGCCAACGGAAGAGGCCCACTCACAGATACGCAGTATTTT. The J gene is TRBJ2-3, the V gene TRBV20-1, with no clear D. The V gene lost 6 bases and the J gene lost 2 bases, with 18 bases spanning the gap. Germline V lookup: CDR1 DFQATT, CDR2 SNEGSKA (reference sequence). The CDR3 has 15 residues.

The V gene is TRBV28, the J gene TRBJ2-6; D uncertain. The CDR3 covers 16 residues. Germline V lookup: CDR1 MDHEN, CDR2 SYDVKM. Trimming pared 5 bases from V and 0 bases from J, leaving 11 bases between. This CDR3 reads CASSDPRYSGANVLTF. CDR3 sequence (DNA): TGTGCCAGCAGTGACCCCCGCTACTCTGGGGCCAACGTCCTGACTTTC.

This clonotype came up a few times. The rearrangement joins TRBV7-2 to TRBJ1-2, with TRBD1 matching over 12 bases. Trimming removed 5 bases from V and 4 bases from J; junction bases left unmatched: 5. The CDR3 runs 15 residues. Germline CDR1 and CDR2: SGHTA and FQGNSA. The CDR3 reads CASSPWDRGLYGYTF. The CDR3 DNA reads TGTGCCAGCAGCCCCTGGGACAGGGGGCTCTATGGCTACACCTTC.

This clonotype was picked up many times. The chain joins TRBV10-3 to TRBJ2-5, with 7 bases fitting TRBD1. The germline V gene encodes CDR1 ENHRY and CDR2 SYGVKD. V was clipped by 3 bases and J by 3 bases; unmatched bases: 7. The CDR3 consists of 15 residues. The CDR3 DNA sequence: TGTGCCATCAGTGATTACCAGGGGGTGAAAGAGACCCAGTACTTC. This gives the protein CAISDYQGVKETQYF.

At least ten counts were recorded for this clonotype. The gene calls are TRBV7-2 and TRBJ1-5; D remains ambiguous. Germline V gene data show CDR1 as SGHTA and CDR2 as FQGNSA. The CDR3 runs 14 residues. Trimming took 3 bases from V and 3 from J, leaving 9 bases between them. The CDR3 loop reads CASSFSSINQPQHF. For the CDR3, the DNA is TGTGCCAGCAGCTTTTCATCAATCAATCAGCCCCAGCATTTT.

J is TRBJ2-2 and V is TRBV12-3 or TRBV12-4; D is unclear. Trimming took 7 bases from V and 1 from J, leaving 10 bases between them. This CDR3 has 14 amino acids. Here the CDR3 reads CASNPFLNTGELFF. CDR3 sequence (DNA): TGTGCCAGCAATCCCTTTCTGAACACCGGGGAGCTGTTTTTT.

This clonotype has just a few counts. V gene TRBV12-3 or TRBV12-4 combines with J gene TRBJ2-5; D is perhaps TRBD2 (5 bases). Trimming left V 5 bases short and J 5 bases short, with 15 bases between. The CDR3 is 14 amino acids. The CDR3 nucleotides read TGTGCCAGCAGTCCCTTTGGAGGCCAGGAGACCCAGTACTTC. As protein: CASSPFGGQETQYF.

This clonotype was detected only a few times. The CDR3 is CASSKTENEKLFF. CDR3 coding DNA: TGTGCCAGCAGCAAGACCGAAAATGAAAAACTGTTTTTT. This rearrangement joins TRBV12-3 or TRBV12-4 to TRBJ1-4; the D is unclear. The V end lost 6 bases, the J end lost 5 bases, and 10 bases lay between the germline ends. The CDR3 has 13 residues.

This clonotype was recorded a few times. CDR3 sequence reads: CSAGGDGMSNEQYF. CDR3 in DNA: TGCAGTGCTGGGGGGGACGGAATGTCGAATGAGCAGTACTTC. The genes are TRBV20-1 and TRBJ2-7; 7 bases align to TRBD2. The CDR3 covers 14 residues. Germline lookup yields CDR1 DFQATT and CDR2 SNEGSKA (reference sequence). V lost 5 bases, J lost 7 bases, and 14 bases stayed unmatched.

J is TRBJ2-3 and V is TRBV7-8, with D perhaps TRBD1 or TRBD2 (5 bases each). Trimming stripped 5 bases from V and 3 bases from J, with 12 bases between. From germline, CDR1 is SGHVS and CDR2 FQNEAQ. The CDR3 has 14 amino acids. The CDR3 DNA reads as TGTGCCAGCAGCGCCCCGGGACGGACAGATACGCAGTATTTT. Residues: CASSAPGRTDTQYF.

This clonotype showed up just a few times. The chain links TRBV24-1 to TRBJ2-5; D unclear. This CDR3 comprises 13 residues. Between the trimmed V and J ends, which lost 9 bases and 5 bases, there was a span of 15 bases. Germline V gene lookup returns CDR1 KGHDR and CDR2 SFDVKD. The CDR3 bases are TGTGCCACCCCTCTAGGCCCGGTCGAGACCCAGTACTTC. Protein sequence: CATPLGPVETQYF.

The chain combines TRBV25-1 with TRBJ2-3, with D perhaps TRBD2 (6 bases). Per germline, CDR1 MGHDK and CDR2 SYGVNS. The CDR3 length is 16 residues. With 2 bases removed from V and 8 bases from J, the gap between germline ends came to 20 bases. The CDR3 bases are TGTGCCAGCAGTGAACTCGGGACTTTTCCGGGTGGTACGCAGTATTTT. This translates into CASSELGTFPGGTQYF.

This chain uses TRBV15 with TRBJ2-7; tentatively, D is TRBD1 (6 bases). Trimming took 5 bases from V and 3 from J, leaving 17 bases between them. CDR1 and CDR2 (germline): LNHNV, YYDKDF (reference sequence). The length of the CDR3 is 15 residues. CDR3 coding DNA: TGTGCCACCAGCGGAGGACAGTCGTCCGTCTACGAGCAGTACTTC. It encodes CATSGGQSSVYEQYF.

This clonotype has a handful of counts. The rearrangement links TRBV5-1 to TRBJ2-2; TRBD1 matches 10 bases. This CDR3 contains 15 residues. J gave up 6 bases and V 5 bases, and 7 bases lay outside the gene matches. Germline CDR1 and CDR2: SGHRS and YFSETQ. The CDR3 loop reads CASRTGTGAPGELFF. CDR3 DNA sequence: TGCGCCAGCAGGACCGGGACAGGGGCCCCCGGGGAGCTGTTTTTT. Based on the CDR3 plus reference TRBV5-1 and TRBJ2-2, the full variable domain is KAGVTQTPRYLIKTRGQQVTLSCSPISGHRSVSWYQQTPGQGLQFLFEYFSETQRNKGNFPGRFSGRQFSNSRSEMNVSTLELGDSALYLCASRTGTGAPGELFFGEGSRLTVL.

In DNA form, the CDR3 reads TGTGCCAGCAGAATCGGCGGGACGGGGTCAGCTTTCTTT. The encoded protein is CASRIGGTGSAFF. This chain connects TRBV6-2 or TRBV6-3 to TRBJ1-1; a possible D gene is TRBD1 (5 bases). Germline lookup yields CDR1 MNHEY and CDR2 SVGEGT. The V end lost 6 bases, the J end lost 10 bases, and 18 bases lay between the germline ends. This CDR3 region has 13 residues.

In its sample, this clonotype was seen many times. The V call is TRBV5-6, the J call TRBJ2-7; TRBD2 matches at 7 bases. The germline CDR1 and CDR2 sequences are SGHDT and YYEEEE. Unmatched junction bases numbered 5, after V lost 2 bases and J lost 0 bases. The CDR3 runs to 15 residues. This CDR3 is CASSLGLAVSYEQYF. CDR3 in DNA: TGTGCCAGCAGCTTAGGTCTAGCGGTCTCCTACGAGCAGTACTTC.

This clonotype was detected only once. This sequence joins TRBV5-4 and TRBJ2-1; D not certain. V lost 3 bases and J 3 bases, leaving 7 bases between the germline ends. CDR3 length: 13 amino acids. Germline-derived CDR1 and CDR2 are SGHNT and YYREEE (reference sequence). The CDR3, as DNA: TGTGCCAGCAGCTCGGGTTTCTACAATGAGCAGTTCTTC. It yields the protein CASSSGFYNEQFF.

This chain links TRBV28 with TRBJ1-3, with D unresolved. CDR1 is MDHEN and CDR2 is SYDVKM in the germline V gene. The CDR3 is 14 amino acids. Trimming stripped 3 bases from V and 1 base from J, with 7 bases between. CDR3 bases: TGTGCCAGCAGTTTCGGCAGGTCTGGAAACACCATATATTTT. This codes for CASSFGRSGNTIYF.

V gene TRBV20-1 combines with J gene TRBJ2-7; 9 nucleotides agree with TRBD1. Germline lookup yields CDR1 DFQATT and CDR2 SNEGSKA (reference sequence). Trimming took 6 bases from V and 3 from J; bases not matched to a gene: 12. The CDR3 contains 15 residues. The CDR3 loop is CSAHAPGQGSYEQYF. CDR3 in DNA: TGCAGTGCGCATGCACCGGGACAGGGTAGCTACGAGCAGTACTTC.

This clonotype has ten or more counts. The chain uses TRBV6-5 and TRBJ2-7; D possibly corresponds to TRBD1 (5 bases). The CDR3 spans 16 residues. Germline V gene lookup returns CDR1 MNHEY and CDR2 SVGAGI. V lost 0 bases and J 2 bases, leaving 14 bases between the germline ends. The CDR3 coding sequence is TGTGCCAGCAGTTACTCGTCAGGGCCCCCCCCCTACGAGCAGTACTTC. Translated, it gives CASSYSSGPPPYEQYF.

Many counts were recorded for this clonotype. The J gene is TRBJ2-1, the V gene TRBV10-3; D unclear. CDR1 and CDR2 (germline): ENHRY, SYGVKD. V was pared by 0 bases and J by 2 bases, with 5 bases between. This CDR3 region has 14 residues. CDR3 sequence: CAISESPPYNEQFF. CDR3 sequence (DNA): TGTGCCATCAGTGAGTCCCCTCCCTACAATGAGCAGTTCTTC.

The chain joins TRBV7-2 to TRBJ2-5; D may be TRBD1 or TRBD2 (7 bases each). V lost 5 bases, J lost 5 bases, and 18 bases lay in between. The germline gives CDR1 SGHTA, CDR2 FQGNSA. CDR3 length: 15 amino acids. This CDR3 reads CASSQGGRVFETQYF. In nucleotides, the CDR3 is TGTGCCAGCAGCCAGGGGGGGAGGGTATTTGAGACCCAGTACTTC. The variable domain in full, with the rest retrieved from reference TRBV7-2 and TRBJ2-5, is GAGVSQSPSNKVTEKGKDVELRCDPISGHTALYWYRQSLGQGLEFLIYFQGNSAPDKSGLPSDRFSAERTGGSVSTLTIQRTQQEDSAVYLCASSQGGRVFETQYFGPGTRLLVL.

The rearrangement joins TRBV7-9 to TRBJ2-1; D remains unclear. This CDR3 comprises 15 residues. Germline CDR1 reads SEHNR; CDR2 reads FQNEAQ (reference sequence). V lost 5 bases and J 8 bases, leaving 19 bases between the germline ends. CDR3 nucleotide sequence: TGTGCCAGCAGCACTCGACGAGGTAGTCGCGATGAGCAGTTCTTC. This gives the protein CASSTRRGSRDEQFF.

V usage is TRBV4-3 and J usage is TRBJ2-5, with D hard to call. The CDR3 covers 15 residues. Germline CDR1 reads LGHNA; CDR2 reads YSLEER. Trimming cost V 0 bases and J 9 bases, with 17 bases left between them. The CDR3 nucleotides are TGCGCCAGCAGCCAAGATATCACGGACGCTGCGGCCCAGTACTTC. Translation gives CASSQDITDAAAQYF.

The rearrangement links TRBV6-1 to TRBJ2-5; D gene ambiguous. The CDR3 contains 15 residues. With 2 bases removed from V and 4 bases from J, the gap between germline ends came to 14 bases. Germline CDR1 MNHNS, CDR2 SASEGT. Here the CDR3 DNA reads TGTGCCAGCAGTGAACCTTCGGGCCTGCGAGAGACCCAGTACTTC. Amino acids: CASSEPSGLRETQYF.

This clonotype has a handful of counts. This chain uses TRBV18 with TRBJ2-5; D not certain. The V end was cut by 8 bases, the J end by 0 bases, with 10 bases between. The CDR3 has 13 residues. CDR1 and CDR2 from the germline V gene are KGHSH and LQKENI. Written as DNA, the CDR3 is TGTGCCAGCGGGAATCCGTACCAAGAGACCCAGTACTTC. Translation gives CASGNPYQETQYF. The variable domain in full, completed from reference TRBV18 and TRBJ2-5, reads NAGVMQNPRHLVRRRGQEARLRCSPMKGHSHVYWYRQLPEEGLKFMVYLQKENIIDESGMPKERFSAEFPKEGPSILRIQQVVRGDSAAYFCASGNPYQETQYFGPGTRLLVL.

V is TRBV29-1 and J is TRBJ1-5, with 8 bases matching TRBD1. Germline CDR1 SQVTM, CDR2 ANQGSEA. The V segment lost 7 bases and the J segment 5 bases; nucleotides outside the gene matches: 7. The CDR3 is 13 residues long. The CDR3 DNA reads as TGCAGCGCGACACAGGGGGTCGATCAGCCCCAGCATTTT. Translation gives CSATQGVDQPQHF.